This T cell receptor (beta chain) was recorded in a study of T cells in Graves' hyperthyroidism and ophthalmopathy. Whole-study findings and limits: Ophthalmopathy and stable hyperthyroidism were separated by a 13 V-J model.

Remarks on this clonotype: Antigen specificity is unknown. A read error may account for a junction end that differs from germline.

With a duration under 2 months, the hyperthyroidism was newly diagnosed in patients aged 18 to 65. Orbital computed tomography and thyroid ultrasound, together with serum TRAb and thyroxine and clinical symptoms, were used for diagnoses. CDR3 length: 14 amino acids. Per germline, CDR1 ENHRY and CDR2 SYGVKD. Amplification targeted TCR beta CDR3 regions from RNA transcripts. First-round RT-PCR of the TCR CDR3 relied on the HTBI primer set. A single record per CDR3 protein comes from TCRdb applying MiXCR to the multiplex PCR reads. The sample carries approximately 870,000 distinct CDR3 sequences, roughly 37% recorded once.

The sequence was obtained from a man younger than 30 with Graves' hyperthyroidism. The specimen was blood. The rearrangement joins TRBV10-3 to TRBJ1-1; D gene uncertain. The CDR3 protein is CASSEAHGNTEAFF. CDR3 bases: TGTGCCAGCAGTGAAGCGCATGGGAACACTGAAGCTTTCTTT.